Below are 25 T cell receptor beta chains sequenced from a single sample in a study of shared clonotypes between healthy human individuals. The method was immunoSEQ multiplex PCR; TCRdb's version includes in-frame clones alone and lacks a portion of them. Here the sample spans roughly 700,000 clones, less than 85% being singletons. Sequencing was carried out using memory CD4+ T cells sorted from blood. Indicated subset: CD45RA-negative fraction. These receptors were obtained from a woman aged 30 to 39 in good health.

This clone showed up many times. The chain carries TRBV29-1 and TRBJ1-1; D unclear. CDR1 is SQVTM, CDR2 ANQGSEA, per germline. V lost 4 bases, J lost 4 bases, and 10 bases lay in between. The CDR3 is made up of 12 amino acids. DNA of the CDR3: TGCAGCGTTGGTCTAATAGGCACTGAAGCTTTCTTT. Translating it yields CSVGLIGTEAFF.

The rearrangement joins TRBV5-1 to TRBJ2-5, with TRBD1 matching 9 bases. Looked up from germline, CDR1 is SGHRS and CDR2 is YFSETQ. There are 14 residues in the CDR3. The V segment lost 4 bases and the J segment 5 bases; nucleotides outside the gene matches: 6. CDR3 amino acids: CASSAGTGLETQYF. CDR3 DNA: TGCGCCAGCAGCGCGGGGACAGGGTTGGAGACCCAGTACTTC.

The V and J genes are TRBV5-4 and TRBJ1-1; 7 nucleotides align to TRBD1. Unmatched junction bases numbered 4, after V lost 1 base and J lost 1 base. The CDR3 runs 15 residues. Germline V gene data show CDR1 as SGHNT and CDR2 as YYREEE (reference sequence). CDR3 amino acids: CASSLRYRGNTEAFF. In DNA form, the CDR3 reads TGTGCCAGCAGCTTGCGTTACAGGGGGAACACTGAAGCTTTCTTT.

The chain recombines TRBV30 with TRBJ1-1; the D gene is possibly TRBD1 (5 bases). Germline-derived CDR1 and CDR2 are GTSNPN and SVGIG (reference sequence). V lost 8 bases and J lost 4, with 20 bases in between. This CDR3 has 14 residues. The CDR3 here is CAGGRRSGGTEAFF. For the CDR3, the DNA is TGTGCCGGGGGACGACGCTCTGGGGGCACTGAAGCTTTCTTT.

The chain carries TRBV27 and TRBJ1-1; 8 bases are shared with TRBD1. Germline lookup yields CDR1 MNHEY and CDR2 SMNVEV (reference sequence). This CDR3 has 15 residues. Losses at the gene ends were 11 bases for V and 5 bases for J; bases not matched to a gene: 16. CDR3 in DNA: TGTGCCTCTTCCGGGACAGGCCATGGGGAGACTGAAGCTTTCTTT. Its translation: CASSGTGHGETEAFF.

This chain links TRBV18 with TRBJ1-2, with a tentative D call TRBD1 (5 bases). Between the trimmed V and J ends, which lost 6 bases and 2 bases, there was a span of 13 bases. Germline V gene data show CDR1 as KGHSH and CDR2 as LQKENI. CDR3 length: 14 amino acids. The chain's CDR3 is CASSEAGQNYGYTF. Written as DNA, the CDR3 is TGTGCCAGCTCGGAAGCAGGGCAAAACTATGGCTACACCTTC.

This clone has only one observation. The CDR3 region is CASRTRFLLLLEQYF. The CDR3 DNA follows: TGTGCCAGCAGGACGAGATTTCTACTACTACTCGAGCAGTACTTC. V usage is TRBV2 and J usage is TRBJ2-7; no clear D. Germline lookup yields CDR1 SNHLY and CDR2 FYNNEI. V lost 6 bases and J lost 6, with 21 bases in between. CDR3 length: 15 residues.

This clone was observed a single time. This chain joins TRBV30 and TRBJ1-5; D call uncertain. Germline V gene sequence: CDR1 GTSNPN, CDR2 SVGIG (reference sequence). CDR3 length equals 13 residues. V was clipped by 2 bases and J by 4 bases, with 9 bases between them. As DNA, the CDR3 is TGTGCCTGGAGTACTGAGGATAATCAGCCCCAGCATTTT. Encoded protein: CAWSTEDNQPQHF.

About this clone itself: Additional DNA sequences in this sample encode the identical CDR3. V gene TRBV5-1 combines with J gene TRBJ2-7; D perhaps matches TRBD1 (5 bases). Germline CDR1 reads SGHRS; CDR2 reads YFSETQ. This CDR3 spans 12 amino acids. Trimming stripped 5 bases from V and 6 bases from J, with 12 bases between. The chain's CDR3 is CASRPQGSEQYF. The DNA of the CDR3 is TGCGCCAGCAGACCGCAGGGATCCGAGCAGTACTTC. Full variable domain (remainder filled in from reference TRBV5-1 and TRBJ2-7): KAGVTQTPRYLIKTRGQQVTLSCSPISGHRSVSWYQQTPGQGLQFLFEYFSETQRNKGNFPGRFSGRQFSNSRSEMNVSTLELGDSALYLCASRPQGSEQYFGPGTRLTVT.

The V and J genes are TRBV2 and TRBJ1-4; 9 positions agree with TRBD1. With V trimmed by 1 base and J by 8 bases, 2 bases remained unmatched. Germline V lookup: CDR1 SNHLY, CDR2 FYNNEI. The CDR3 runs to 14 residues. The CDR3: CASSEGTGEEKLFF. The DNA of the CDR3 is TGTGCCAGCAGTGAAGGGACAGGGGAGGAAAAACTGTTTTTT.

The rearrangement uses TRBV6-5 and TRBJ2-5; TRBD1 aligns across 7 bases. The CDR3 consists of 14 residues. With 6 bases clipped from V and 4 bases from J, the junction kept 8 bases outside the gene matches. Germline V gene sequence: CDR1 MNHEY, CDR2 SVGAGI. CDR3 residues: CASSKGQFRETQYF. In DNA form, the CDR3 reads TGTGCCAGCAGCAAGGGACAGTTCCGAGAGACCCAGTACTTC.

V is TRBV7-2 and J is TRBJ2-7; D gene uncertain. Trimming took 4 bases from V and 4 from J, leaving 17 bases between them. The CDR3 totals 15 residues. Germline V gene data show CDR1 as SGHTA and CDR2 as FQGNSA. CDR3 sequence reads: CASSSRTILHYEQYF. The CDR3 nucleotides are TGTGCCAGCAGCTCCCGGACCATACTCCATTACGAGCAGTACTTC.

V and J are TRBV5-1 and TRBJ1-2; possible D gene TRBD1, 6 bases. CDR1 and CDR2 from the germline V gene are SGHRS and YFSETQ. This CDR3 spans 14 amino acids. The V end was cut by 4 bases, the J end by 5 bases, with 15 bases between. The CDR3 sequence is CASSNMDSLYGYTF. CDR3 sequence (DNA): TGCGCCAGCAGCAACATGGACAGTTTATATGGCTACACCTTC.

This clone was counted only a few times. This rearrangement joins TRBV5-1 to TRBJ1-4; D perhaps matches TRBD1 (5 bases). This CDR3 has 15 residues. Germline loops: CDR1 SGHRS, CDR2 YFSETQ. The V end lost 0 bases, the J end lost 3 bases, and 9 bases lay between the germline ends. The CDR3: CASSLAGSSNEKLFF. Here the CDR3 DNA reads TGCGCCAGCAGCTTGGCAGGGTCATCTAATGAAAAACTGTTTTTT.

In the case of this clone: The same CDR3 can be traced to other DNA sequences in this sample. V and J are TRBV28 and TRBJ2-3; no firm D call. The CDR3 spans 13 residues. CDR1 and CDR2 (germline): MDHEN, SYDVKM. The V and J ends lost 5 bases and 2 bases respectively, with 8 bases between them. Here the CDR3 reads CASSPRPTDTQYF. DNA of the CDR3: TGTGCCAGCAGTCCTAGGCCCACAGATACGCAGTATTTT.

This clone was counted ten times or more. CDR3 sequence: CASSSAGVSGNQPQHF. The DNA for the CDR3 is TGTGCCAGCAGTTCTGCAGGGGTGAGTGGCAATCAGCCCCAGCATTTT. The V and J genes are TRBV2 and TRBJ1-5, with D maybe TRBD1 (6 bases). Between the trimmed V and J ends, which lost 5 bases and 2 bases, there was a span of 16 bases. Germline CDR1 is SNHLY and CDR2 is FYNNEI. The CDR3 extends over 16 amino acids.

The chain carries TRBV7-2 and TRBJ2-7, with TRBD2 identical over 7 bases. CDR3 size: 17 residues. In germline, CDR1 is SGHTA, CDR2 FQGNSA. V gave up 1 base and J gave up 4 bases; unmatched junction bases: 13. The CDR3 here is CASSLDLTSDKGYEQYF. The DNA for the CDR3 is TGTGCCAGCAGCTTAGATCTAACTAGCGACAAAGGATACGAGCAGTACTTC.

The genes are TRBV5-6 and TRBJ2-7, with 10 bases identical to TRBD1. Germline V gene data show CDR1 as SGHDT and CDR2 as YYEEEE. The ends lost 8 bases at V and 2 bases at J; junction bases unmatched: 13. This CDR3 is 16 amino acids long. CDR3 protein: CARGMLRDRGPYEQYF. Written as DNA, the CDR3 is TGTGCCAGGGGGATGCTCCGGGACAGGGGCCCCTACGAGCAGTACTTC.

CDR3 in DNA: TGTGCCAGTAGTAGTAGGGCTTGGAACACTGAAGCTTTCTTT. This encodes CASSSRAWNTEAFF. This chain joins TRBV19 and TRBJ1-1; D is unresolved. Germline V gives CDR1 LNHDA, CDR2 SQIVND (reference sequence). The CDR3 runs to 14 residues. Trimming removed 4 bases from V and 1 base from J, with 10 bases in between. Filled out from reference TRBV19 and TRBJ1-1, the complete variable domain reads DGGITQSPKYLFRKEGQNVTLSCEQNLNHDAMYWYRQDPGQGLRLIYYSQIVNDFQKGDIAEGYSVSREKKESFPLTVTSAQKNPTAFYLCASSSRAWNTEAFFGQGTRLTVV.

This clone was found a few times. Other DNA sequences in this sample translate to the same CDR3. The chain combines TRBV19 with TRBJ1-1; a weak D match, TRBD1 (6 bases). Germline CDR1 reads LNHDA; CDR2 reads SQIVND (reference sequence). The CDR3 is made up of 16 amino acids. V was trimmed by 6 bases and J by 1 base, leaving 18 bases between them. CDR3 bases: TGTGCCAGTAGAAATACAGGGAATGGGAGGAACACTGAAGCTTTCTTT. Protein: CASRNTGNGRNTEAFF.

There are a few counts of this clone. The V call is TRBV1, the J call TRBJ2-7; the tabulated D call, TRBD2, remains unverified against the DNA. TRBV1 is marked as a pseudogene. The CDR3 consists of 19 residues. CDR3 loop: CTSSQDPPKAGGHSYEQYF. The CDR3 coding sequence is TGCACCAGCAGCCAAGACCCCCCTAAGGCGGGAGGCCACTCCTACGAGCAGTACTTC.

The chain recombines TRBV5-1 with TRBJ2-5; no firm D call. The ends were cut back, 1 base at V and 5 bases at J, with 12 bases in the middle. This CDR3 has 14 residues. Germline CDR1 and CDR2: SGHRS and YFSETQ. CDR3 in amino acids: CASSLYSPRETQYF. The CDR3 DNA is TGCGCCAGCAGCTTGTATAGTCCGAGGGAGACCCAGTACTTC. Using reference TRBV5-1 and TRBJ2-5 for the parts outside the CDR3, the full variable domain is KAGVTQTPRYLIKTRGQQVTLSCSPISGHRSVSWYQQTPGQGLQFLFEYFSETQRNKGNFPGRFSGRQFSNSRSEMNVSTLELGDSALYLCASSLYSPRETQYFGPGTRLLVL.

The CDR3 DNA reads as TGTGCCAGCAGCTTGATGGGGGAGGTCCTCACAGATACGCAGTATTTT. It specifies CASSLMGEVLTDTQYF. The V and J genes are TRBV5-4 and TRBJ2-3; TRBD2 is a possible D gene (6 bases). V was cut by 1 base and J by 2 bases, with 14 bases left in between. CDR3 length equals 16 residues. Germline loops: CDR1 SGHNT, CDR2 YYREEE (reference sequence).

The chain has TRBV15 and TRBJ2-5; D is perhaps TRBD2 (5 bases). This CDR3 region has 13 residues. Germline assignment: CDR1 LNHNV and CDR2 YYDKDF (reference sequence). V lost 5 bases and J 5 bases, leaving 12 bases between the germline ends. In DNA form, the CDR3 reads TGTGCCACCAGCGGACTGTTGGGTGAGACCCAGTACTTC. It codes for CATSGLLGETQYF.

This rearrangement joins TRBV19 to TRBJ1-5, with D uncertain. This CDR3 is built from 12 residues. Germline lookup yields CDR1 LNHDA and CDR2 SQIVND (reference sequence). Trimming left V 9 bases short and J 9 bases short, with 15 bases between. The CDR3 is CASQDGASPQHF. DNA for the CDR3: TGTGCCAGCCAGGACGGCGCGTCGCCCCAGCATTTT.